This T cell receptor (beta chain) was captured in a study of cytomegalovirus exposure and HLA in healthy donors (dated by TCRdb to about 2017). For the wider study: An earlier analysis of approximately 640 of the donors reported roughly 300 Gb of sequence data and roughly 110 million unique TCR beta sequences from 150 million to 200 million T cells. The T cell repertoires of under 750 subjects were profiled by immunosequencing and related to cytomegalovirus serostatus. Rather than using new phenotypic data, the later analysis identified candidate immune exposures from TCR beta sequences and from how often those sequences occurred across donors. About 300 gigabases of sequencing data and approximately 80 million unique TCR sequences were included in an early release covering roughly 600 HLA-typed donors. Of the approximately 400 genotyped donors, 81% fell in the genetic ancestry cluster associated with self-reported Caucasian donors. Typing coverage varied by locus: roughly 620-640 donors for A, B, C, DRB1 and DQB1; approximately 520 for DQA1; 606 for DPA1; about 450 for DPB1. Every repertoire in the discovery cohort had been generated on one and the same sequencing platform. Among almost 400 genotyped donors of the cohort, an average of approximately 240,000 unique TCR beta nucleotide sequences were sequenced per donor, roughly a sixth of them non-productive. A later genetic analysis took genome-wide SNP genotypes for about 65% of the 666 donors and used that subset as a discovery cohort. In a later analysis, previously published TCR beta repertoires from 550 to 750 donors were re-analyzed and high-resolution HLA genotyping was added so that TCR occurrence patterns could be studied. An earlier analysis of fewer than 700 of the donors applied high-throughput TCR beta sequencing to assess whether each TCR beta V gene segment acted as functional or pseudogenic. Along with the approximately 670-subject first cohort, a separate validation cohort of approximately 110 different subjects was used. Alongside the repertoire data, information on donor age, sex, ethnicity and CMV serostatus was compiled. Class I and class II HLA loci were covered by the typing at four-digit resolution. High-throughput TCR immunosequencing, statistical association of individual TCRs with disease status, and machine learning were combined to predict cytomegalovirus infection status. About five DR-DQ haplotypes were treated as single units for association and clustering because of strong linkage in the cohort. The study aimed to test whether signatures of past pathogen exposure could be identified by cataloging public T cell receptors.

The cohort comprised 710 or so healthy bone marrow donors. All cohort members were sampled while nominally healthy, although unrecorded immune exposures were likely present. The donor tested CMV seropositive, placing the donor among the 290 or so seropositive members of the cohort. Every donor gave a peripheral blood sample, and the peripheral blood mononuclear cells from that sample were used for TCR beta sequencing. Genomic DNA extraction from the blood cell samples was performed with the Qiagen DNeasy Blood Extraction Kit. A remark on this clone: The antigen it binds to is not known. Nothing much larger sits one base from this clone, and base qualities are not available.

Library generation was performed with the immunoSEQ multiplex PCR assay. A mixture of 60 forward primers for TCR Vbeta segments and 13 reverse primers for TCR Jbeta segments was used in the multiplex PCR. A multiplex PCR assay on genomic DNA amplified the CDR3 region of rearranged TCR beta genes. On the Illumina HiSeq System, the amplified TCR beta libraries were sequenced as 87-base-pair reads. The source study handled its data this way. A later analysis tallied roughly 78 million unique TCR beta chains across the 650 to 750 repertoires, and around 10 million of those chains were shared by two or more donors. To remove PCR and sequencing errors, raw reads were error-corrected and collapsed into unique sequences using a nearest-neighbor algorithm that merged closely related sequences. V, D and J gene segments were assigned by aligning CDR3 sequences to IMGT reference sequences. Each retained sequence needed at least a six-nucleotide match to both a V gene segment and a J gene segment. Rearrangements were called productive when the CDR3 lacked stop codons and stayed in frame with V and J; all others were non-productive. CDR3 was defined according to IMGT convention as the region running from the second conserved V-encoded cysteine to the conserved J-encoded phenylalanine. The earlier analysis of roughly 590 of the donors excluded sequences that lacked an unambiguous match to a single V gene segment. An earlier analysis of a few hundred of the donors called V segments functional above 56.7% productive rearrangements and segregating when the between-donor standard deviation exceeded 5%. A statistical classification framework was developed to diagnose cytomegalovirus status using the catalog of TCR beta chain sequences. V and J gene assignment, in a later analysis, came from comparing TCR nucleotide sequences with IMGT/GENE-DB human TR gene sequences. In a later analysis, CDR3 sequences and most-parsimonious VDJ recombination scenarios were assigned using the TCRdist pipeline. In a later analysis, each TCR beta chain was defined by its CDR3 amino acid sequence together with its V-gene family, and reads without a unique V-gene family were excluded. To address suspected cross-contamination and a sequencing artifact, a later analysis removed roughly 640 highly shared, low-generation-probability nucleotide sequences. For each public chain, a later analysis derived a clonal expansion index from normalized ranks of inferred template counts within each repertoire. A later analysis computed generation probabilities with a VDJ recombination model fitted to out-of-frame rearrangements, and checked the results against IGoR. In a later analysis, hypergeometric tests were used to score TCR-TCR, TCR-HLA and TCR-CMV co-occurrence, with a repertoire-size bias correction applied to TCR pairs. In a later analysis, false discovery rates were estimated by permuting HLA or CMV assignments 20 times. In a later analysis, co-occurring TCRs were grouped with DBSCAN, and TCRdist sequence similarity was added when clustering was performed within HLA-allele-positive subsets. Repertoires with fewer than 30,000 or more than 120,000 public chains were left out of co-occurrence clustering, as were about 5 repertoires with anomalous nucleotide sharing. Sourced from immuneACCESS, this table was stored by TCRdb with only in-frame sequences that have V and J called. A share of the clones is absent; for the studies checked, an unresolved V gene accounts for under half, and the remainder has no known explanation. That table is the source of V, J and clone size, and D and trimming were worked out from the DNA. The sample yields approximately 89,000 clones; 65% to 80% were counted once. The top ten constitute around 10% of the sample.

The junction shows trimming of 5 bases on V and 4 bases on J, and the gene matches do not reach 8 bases of it. CDR1 and CDR2 (SGHTA, FQGNSA) derive from the germline V gene. Measured from the cysteine to the phenylalanine, the CDR3 is 15 residues long. Only the CDR3 DNA is retained, 45 bases long and in frame from the first base. The paper's findings and limits, for the study overall: In a later analysis, most CMV-associated TCR beta chains were found to appear HLA-restricted, with HLA associations seemingly driven largely by CMV exposure. In a later analysis, HLA-associated TCR beta chains were found to be more clonally expanded and to have lower generation probabilities than equally common non-associated chains. According to the authors, the approach could potentially be generalized to other disease states and immunological phenotypes. An earlier analysis of some 560 of the donors showed that most TCR beta V segments appeared in productive rearrangements either about 90% or about 30% of the time, which broadly matched IMGT annotations. A further reported finding was that TCR beta sequences accurately predicted the HLA-A and HLA-B alleles for most subjects in the first cohort. The cohort was sequenced for TCR beta chains only, and without alpha or paired-chain data the features that could be detected were limited. CMV serostatus was the only immune exposure information available for the cohort. According to a later genetic analysis, donors in an Asian-associated ancestry cluster had fewer N-insertions in productive TCRs than the approximately 670-donor mean. Around 16 rarely observed V segments, including chromosome 9 orphons, were excluded from the earlier analysis of about 600 of the donors because counts were too low. Correlated functional status among segregating V segments might reflect linkage disequilibrium, but an unknown experimental factor could not be ruled out. In a later analysis, about 17,000 TCR beta sequences were associated with specific HLA alleles at a false discovery rate of 0.05. When HLA alleles, especially DR and DQ, strongly co-occurred, TCR associations were difficult to assign to individual alleles. HLA typing was unavailable for some donors at each locus, so association tests used only the typed subset. The study listed 150 to 200 TCR beta chains as associated with cytomegalovirus. Presence/absence analyses assumed roughly uniform sequencing depth across donors, an assumption that may not hold. In a later analysis, TCR association rates were found to vary across HLA loci, with the most associated TCRs seen for DRB1 alleles and the fewest for HLA-C alleles. In both the original and validation cohorts, the classifier was reported to diagnose cytomegalovirus status with high specificity and sensitivity. Three of the identified cytomegalovirus-associated TCR beta chains were confirmed in vitro to be specific for cytomegalovirus antigens. The 87-base-pair reads could not distinguish some IMGT-functional V segments, including TRBV6-2 and TRBV6-3, so those segments were excluded. According to a later analysis, parvovirus B19, influenza, CMV and Epstein-Barr virus appeared linked to several top co-occurrence clusters. Most TCR sequences were observed very rarely across donors, whereas some public TCRs were present in many individuals. A cluster of highly shared sequence variants was judged likely to represent a technical artifact of the sequencing pipeline. An association between a missense DCLRE1C variant and V-gene and J-gene trimming of TCR beta chains was found in a later genetic analysis and replicated in an independent cohort.

The rearranged chain carries TRBV7-2 and TRBJ2-3; TRBD1 aligns with 8 central bases. The specimen sequenced was PBMCs. The sequence was obtained from a man aged 30 to 39 in good health and CMV-seropositive. The CDR3 protein sequence reads: CASSPDRGMADTQYF. The base sequence is TGTGCCAGCAGCCCCGACAGGGGAATGGCAGATACGCAGTATTTT.